Below, one T cell receptor beta chain is given with its context. Its antigen is undetermined. This record belongs to a study of shared clonotypes between healthy human individuals. Study-wide points: Around 5% of naive CD4 clonotypes were common to several donors. Sharing of clonotypes among donors was expected to vary with sequencing depth.

Sequencing used immunoSEQ multiplex PCR; TCRdb keeps in-frame clones, though not all of them. The sample lists over 1.4 million clones, roughly 96% occurring once. The specimen was naive CD4+ T cells sorted from blood. Subset specified: CD45RA+ positively selected. The receptor's source is a man under 40 in good health.

In DNA form, the CDR3 reads TGTGCCAGCTCCCCAACGACTAGCGGGAGATCAGAGACCCAGTACTTC. Translated: CASSPTTSGRSETQYF. This chain uses TRBV18 with TRBJ2-5; 12 bases are shared with TRBD2. V lost 6 bases and J lost 4; bases outside the gene matches: 9. Germline assignment: CDR1 KGHSH and CDR2 LQKENI. The length of the CDR3 is 16 residues. The whole variable domain, filled in from reference TRBV18 and TRBJ2-5, reads NAGVMQNPRHLVRRRGQEARLRCSPMKGHSHVYWYRQLPEEGLKFMVYLQKENIIDESGMPKERFSAEFPKEGPSILRIQQVVRGDSAAYFCASSPTTSGRSETQYFGPGTRLLVL.